This entry concerns a single TCR beta chain. This entry is derived from a study of control samples from healthy donors and cancer patients. CDR1 is SEHNR and CDR2 is FQNEAQ in the germline V gene (reference sequence). The CDR3 length is 13 residues. The V gene lost 1 base and the J gene lost 2 bases, with 5 bases spanning the gap. Sequencing was performed with immunoSEQ multiplex PCR; in TCRdb, only in-frame clones are kept and a portion is missing. This sample carries about 170,000 clones, around 88% of them seen once, and the ten largest clones take roughly 5.3%. The specimen sequenced was blood. This TCR was recovered from a woman in her twenties or thirties in good health. The chain uses TRBV7-9 and TRBJ1-1; no firm D call. The CDR3 region has the DNA TGTGCCAGCAGCTTAGAAGGAAACACTGAAGCTTTCTTT. It codes for CASSLEGNTEAFF.